Listed here is a single T cell receptor (beta chain). CDR3 length: 15 residues. V shed 3 bases, J shed 7 bases, and the junction held 4 bases outside the gene matches. Germline-derived CDR1 and CDR2 are MNHEY and SMNVEV (reference sequence). As defined, naive CD8 cells were CD45RO-negative and positively selected for CCR7, with terminally differentiated effector memory CD45RA+ cells excluded. Everyone who donated was a Caucasian adult who lived in Nashville, Tennessee. The data originate from a study of shared clonotypes between healthy human individuals. About the study: The donor group consisted of a couple of women and a few men, aged 18 to 49.

Sequencing was performed with immunoSEQ multiplex PCR; in TCRdb, only in-frame clones are kept and a portion is missing. The sample contains under 850,000 clones, 80% to 95% of which appear only once. This clonotype was obtained from a man aged 25-40 years in good health. The chain joins TRBV27 to TRBJ2-1; the match to TRBD1 covers 12 bases. The sample taken for sequencing was naive CD8+ T cells sorted from blood. Here the CDR3 reads CASSFWDRGRNEQFF. CDR3 bases: TGTGCCAGCAGTTTCTGGGACAGGGGGCGAAATGAGCAGTTCTTC.